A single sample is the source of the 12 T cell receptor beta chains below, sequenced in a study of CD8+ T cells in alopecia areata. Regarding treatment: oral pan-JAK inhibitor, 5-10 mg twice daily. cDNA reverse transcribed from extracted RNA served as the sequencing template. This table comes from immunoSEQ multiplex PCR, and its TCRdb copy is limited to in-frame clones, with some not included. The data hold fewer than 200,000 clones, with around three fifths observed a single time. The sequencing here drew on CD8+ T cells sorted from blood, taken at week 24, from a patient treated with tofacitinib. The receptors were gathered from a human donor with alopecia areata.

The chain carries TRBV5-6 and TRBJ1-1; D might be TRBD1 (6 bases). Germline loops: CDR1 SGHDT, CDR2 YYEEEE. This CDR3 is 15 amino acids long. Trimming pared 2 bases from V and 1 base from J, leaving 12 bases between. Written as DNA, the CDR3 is TGTGCCAGCAGCTTCTCCACAGGGAGGAACACTGAAGCTTTCTTT. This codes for CASSFSTGRNTEAFF.

Here the CDR3 reads CATSRDLPDRSTDTQYF. DNA for the CDR3: TGTGCCACCAGCAGAGACCTCCCGGACCGAAGCACAGATACGCAGTATTTT. The chain is built from TRBV15 and TRBJ2-3; no reliable D call. V lost 0 bases, J lost 0 bases, and 13 bases lay in between. This CDR3 has 17 amino acids. From germline, CDR1 is LNHNV and CDR2 YYDKDF (reference sequence).

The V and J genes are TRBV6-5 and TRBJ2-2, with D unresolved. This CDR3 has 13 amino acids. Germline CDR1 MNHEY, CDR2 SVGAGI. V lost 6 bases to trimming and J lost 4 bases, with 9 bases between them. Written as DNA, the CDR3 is TGTGCCAGCAGCCCTTCGGGCACCGGGGAGCTGTTTTTT. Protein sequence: CASSPSGTGELFF.

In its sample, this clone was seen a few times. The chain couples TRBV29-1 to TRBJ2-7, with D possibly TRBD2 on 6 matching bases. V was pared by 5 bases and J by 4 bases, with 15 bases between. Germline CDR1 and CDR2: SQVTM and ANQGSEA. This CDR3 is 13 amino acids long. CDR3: CSVRPLGTYEQYF. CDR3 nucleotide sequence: TGCAGCGTTAGGCCCCTCGGGACTTACGAGCAGTACTTC.

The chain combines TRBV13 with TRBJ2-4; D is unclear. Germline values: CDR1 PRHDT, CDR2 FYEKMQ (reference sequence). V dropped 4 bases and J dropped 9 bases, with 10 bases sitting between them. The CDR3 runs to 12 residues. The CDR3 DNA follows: TGTGCCAGCAGCTCCGAAGCAAGCATTCAGTACTTC. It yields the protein CASSSEASIQYF.

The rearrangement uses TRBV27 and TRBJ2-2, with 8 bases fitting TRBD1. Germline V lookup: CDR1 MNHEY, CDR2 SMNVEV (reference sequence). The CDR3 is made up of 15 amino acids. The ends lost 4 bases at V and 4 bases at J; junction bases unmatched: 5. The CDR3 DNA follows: TGTGCCAGCAGTTCGACAGGGGTGTTCACCGGGGAGCTGTTTTTT. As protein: CASSSTGVFTGELFF.

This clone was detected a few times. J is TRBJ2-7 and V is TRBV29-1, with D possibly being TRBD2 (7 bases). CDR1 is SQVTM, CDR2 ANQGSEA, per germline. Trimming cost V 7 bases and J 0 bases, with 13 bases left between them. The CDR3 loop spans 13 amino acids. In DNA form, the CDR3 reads TGCAGCGCCCTGGGAGGGGGCTCCTACGAGCAGTACTTC. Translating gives CSALGGGSYEQYF.

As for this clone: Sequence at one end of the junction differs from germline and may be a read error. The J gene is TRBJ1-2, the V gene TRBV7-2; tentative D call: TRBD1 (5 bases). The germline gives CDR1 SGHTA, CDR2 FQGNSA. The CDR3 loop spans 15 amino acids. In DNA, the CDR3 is TGTGCCAGCAGCTTAGTCGCAGGGCCTAAGTATGGCTACACCTTC. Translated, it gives CASSLVAGPKYGYTF. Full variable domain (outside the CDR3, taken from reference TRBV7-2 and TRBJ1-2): GAGVSQSPSNKVTEKGKDVELRCDPISGHTALYWYRQSLGQGLEFLIYFQGNSAPDKSGLPSDRFSAERTGGSVSTLTIQRTQQEDSAVYLCASSLVAGPKYGYTFGSGTRLTVV.

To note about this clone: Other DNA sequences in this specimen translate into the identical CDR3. Here the CDR3 reads CASSLGLDTQYF. As DNA, the CDR3 is TGTGCCAGCAGCTTGGGTCTGGATACGCAGTATTTT. The V gene is TRBV5-6, the J gene TRBJ2-3; D not certain. The V end lost 0 bases, the J end lost 6 bases, and 5 bases lay between the germline ends. The CDR3 has 12 amino acids. Germline values: CDR1 SGHDT, CDR2 YYEEEE.

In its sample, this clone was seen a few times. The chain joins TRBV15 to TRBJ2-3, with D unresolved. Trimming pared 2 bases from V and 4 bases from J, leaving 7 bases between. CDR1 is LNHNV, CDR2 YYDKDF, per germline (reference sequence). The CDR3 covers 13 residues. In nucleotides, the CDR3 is TGTGCCACCAGCAGACCAAGGGCAGATACGCAGTATTTT. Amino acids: CATSRPRADTQYF.

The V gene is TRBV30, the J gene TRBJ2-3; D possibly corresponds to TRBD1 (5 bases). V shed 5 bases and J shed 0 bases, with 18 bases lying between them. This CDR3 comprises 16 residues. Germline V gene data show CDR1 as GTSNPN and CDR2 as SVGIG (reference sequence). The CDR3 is CAWHDVGVWSTDTQYF. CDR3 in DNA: TGTGCCTGGCACGACGTAGGGGTTTGGAGCACAGATACGCAGTATTTT.

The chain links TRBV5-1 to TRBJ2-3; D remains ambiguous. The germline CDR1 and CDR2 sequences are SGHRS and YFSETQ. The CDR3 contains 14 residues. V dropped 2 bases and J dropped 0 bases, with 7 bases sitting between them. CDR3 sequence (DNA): TGCGCCAGCAGCTTCCACAGAAGCACAGATACGCAGTATTTT. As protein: CASSFHRSTDTQYF.